A selection of T cell receptor beta chains follows, all from one sample in a study of human T cells and chemical hapten exposure. Via MiXCR, TCRdb re-called the RACE reads, giving one row per CDR3 protein. The table lists under 110,000 distinct CDR3 sequences, 9.5% to 15% of them singletons. The specimen was whole blood, collected in connection with sensitization to the hapten diphenylcyclopropenone (DPC). These receptor sequences come from a woman aged 45 to 65 with alopecia areata. Some clones in this sample may be carry-over from other donors' samples. CDR3s include the opening cysteine and the closing phenylalanine or tryptophan. A D gene is named only where the DNA matches it firmly. Not all rows give a size; the values are once, few, many and, for expanded clones, a class.

d_gene	v_gene	j_gene	abundance	CDR3aa	CDR3nt
TRBD2	TRBV5-1	TRBJ2-5	NA	CASESLAGSGETQYF	TGCGCCAGCGAATCCTTAGCGGGATCGGGGGAGACCCAGTACTTC
NA	TRBV11-3	TRBJ2-3	many	CASSFASTDTQYF	TGTGCCAGCAGCTTCGCTAGCACAGATACGCAGTATTTT
NA	TRBV13	TRBJ2-7	NA	CASSKARSSYEQYF	TGTGCCAGCAGTAAGGCCAGGAGCTCCTACGAGCAGTACTTC
NA	TRBV4-3	TRBJ1-2	NA	CASSQALEGGYGYTF	TGCGCCAGCAGCCAGGCCCTGGAGGGGGGATATGGCTACACCTTC
NA	TRBV6-1	TRBJ2-2	few	CASRPMTSGHTGELFF	TGTGCCAGCAGGCCAATGACTAGTGGGCACACCGGGGAGCTGTTTTTT
TRBD2	TRBV6-6	TRBJ2-7	few	CASSPGLAGATTYEQYF	TGTGCCAGCAGTCCCGGACTAGCGGGAGCGACAACCTACGAGCAGTACTTC
TRBD1	TRBV20-1	TRBJ2-7	few	CSAWPPRDRTFEQYF	TGCAGTGCTTGGCCTCCCCGGGACAGAACCTTCGAGCAGTACTTC
TRBD1	TRBV29-1	TRBJ1-2	many	CSAKHQGAWGYTF	TGCAGCGCAAAACACCAGGGGGCCTGGGGCTACACCTTC
TRBD1	TRBV18	TRBJ2-1	NA	CASSPTGQDYNEQFF	TGTGCCAGCTCACCCACCGGACAGGACTACAATGAGCAGTTCTTC
NA	TRBV20-1	TRBJ2-7	NA	CSAAEVGASHEQYF	TGCAGTGCTGCGGAGGTTGGTGCGTCCCACGAGCAGTACTTC
NA	TRBV2	TRBJ2-7	few	CASSERGTTYEQYF	TGTGCCAGCAGTGAGCGGGGTACAACCTACGAGCAGTACTTC
NA	TRBV6-5	TRBJ1-6	NA	CASSYRAARGSPLHF	TGTGCCAGCAGTTACCGGGCCGCCCGGGGCTCACCCCTCCACTTT
TRBD2	TRBV7-2	TRBJ2-3	NA	CASSLSRQREEYF	TGTGCCAGCAGCTTATCTCGCCAGCGGGAGGAGTATTTT
NA	TRBV20-1	TRBJ2-7	NA	CSASRNREQYF	TGCAGTGCTAGTCGGAACAGGGAGCAGTACTTC
TRBD2	TRBV28	TRBJ2-1	NA	CASRPGLAGWSSYNEQFF	TGTGCCAGCAGACCGGGACTAGCGGGATGGAGCTCCTACAATGAGCAGTTCTTC
NA	TRBV7-8	TRBJ2-1	NA	CASSLDRSQLQFF	TGTGCCAGCAGCTTAGACCGATCTCAACTGCAGTTCTTC
NA	TRBV5-1	TRBJ2-7	few	CASSLGQYGYEQYF	TGCGCCAGCAGCTTGGGACAGTACGGCTACGAGCAGTACTTC
NA	TRBV6-5	TRBJ2-6	many	CASSYSVVGANVLTF	TGTGCCAGCAGTTACTCGGTAGTGGGGGCCAACGTCCTGACTTTC
NA	TRBV5-1	TRBJ2-3	NA	CASSLDKPEDTQYF	TGCGCCAGCAGCTTGGATAAGCCCGAAGATACGCAGTATTTT
NA	TRBV12-3/TRBV12-4	TRBJ1-2	few	CASRPPVLGGYTF	TGTGCCAGCAGACCGCCGGTACTCGGTGGCTACACCTTC
NA	TRBV11-2	TRBJ2-2	NA	CASSLSRAGELFF	TGTGCCAGCAGCTTATCGAGGGCCGGGGAGCTGTTTTTT
TRBD2	TRBV29-1	TRBJ2-7	many	CSVVSGTSVPYEQYF	TGCAGCGTGGTCTCCGGGACTAGCGTCCCCTACGAGCAGTACTTC
NA	TRBV7-9	TRBJ2-5	many	CASTNGGLYQETQYF	TGTGCCAGCACAAACGGAGGCCTCTACCAAGAGACCCAGTACTTC
NA	TRBV12-3/TRBV12-4	TRBJ2-3	NA	CASSQVQGRTDTQYF	TGTGCCAGCAGTCAGGTACAGGGCCGCACAGATACGCAGTATTTT
NA	TRBV7-2	TRBJ1-1	NA	CASSSTDGKNTEAFF	TGTGCCAGCAGCTCCACGGACGGGAAGAACACTGAAGCTTTCTTT
TRBD2	TRBV12-5	TRBJ2-1	few	CASGLTSGDEQFF	TGTGCTAGTGGTTTGACAAGCGGGGATGAGCAGTTCTTC
TRBD1	TRBV2	TRBJ2-5	few	CASRFKDREETQYF	TGTGCCAGCAGATTCAAGGACAGGGAAGAGACCCAGTACTTC
NA	TRBV9	TRBJ1-3	NA	CASSGRSGNTIYF	TGTGCCAGCAGCGGACGCTCTGGAAACACCATATATTTT
TRBD1	TRBV7-6	TRBJ2-1	NA	CASSPVGTVPLYNEQFF	TGTGCCAGCAGCCCCGTTGGGACAGTGCCTCTCTACAATGAGCAGTTCTTC
NA	TRBV18	TRBJ2-4	NA	CASSPPVLTKNIQYF	TGTGCCAGCTCACCCCCCGTCCTCACCAAAAACATTCAGTACTTC
NA	TRBV6-2/TRBV6-3	TRBJ1-6	NA	CASTLGGMSPLHF	TGTGCCAGCACCCTAGGAGGGATGTCACCCCTCCACTTT
TRBD2	TRBV6-1	TRBJ2-7	many	CASRPGTSGRIEQYF	TGTGCCAGCAGACCTGGGACTAGCGGGAGGATCGAGCAGTACTTC
TRBD1	TRBV18	TRBJ1-1	NA	CASSLPTGDSAEAFF	TGTGCCAGCTCACTTCCTACAGGGGATAGTGCTGAAGCTTTCTTT